Sequencing of this T cell receptor (beta chain) was carried out in a study of Ad26.COV2.S vaccination and SARS-CoV-2 variants. General study findings and limits: Substantial breadth was reported for post-vaccination spike-specific CD8+ and CD4+ T cells.

The CDR3 runs to 12 residues. The germline CDR1 and CDR2 sequences are MNHEY and SVGEGT. With 2 bases removed from V and 3 bases from J, the gap between germline ends came to 4 bases. This clone is a singleton in its sample. Its antigen is currently unknown. Method: immunoSEQ multiplex PCR; TCRdb's copy keeps in-frame clones and lacks some. Seen here are 180,000 or so clones, 70% to 90% observed once, and the top ten hold 5.5% to 6%. This sample comprised peripheral blood, obtained after recovery from COVID-19. The sequence came from a human donor who had recovered from COVID-19. The J gene is TRBJ2-5, the V gene TRBV6-2 or TRBV6-3; D unresolved. CDR3 protein: CASSYPEETQYF. The CDR3 region has the DNA TGTGCCAGCAGTTACCCCGAAGAGACCCAGTACTTC.